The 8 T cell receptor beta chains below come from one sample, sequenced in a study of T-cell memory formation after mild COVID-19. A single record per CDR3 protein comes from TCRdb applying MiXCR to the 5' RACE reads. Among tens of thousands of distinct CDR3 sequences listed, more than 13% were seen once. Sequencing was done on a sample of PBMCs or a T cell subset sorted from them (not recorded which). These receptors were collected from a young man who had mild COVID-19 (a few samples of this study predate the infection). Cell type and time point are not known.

The CDR3 nucleotides read TGTGCCAGCAACCGGGACAGGGACCCGAACACTGAAGCTTTCTTT. Encoded protein: CASNRDRDPNTEAFF. The J gene is TRBJ1-1, the V gene TRBV2; TRBD1 aligns across 9 bases. Germline trimming cut 7 bases from V and 1 base from J; bases unmatched to any gene: 7. Germline CDR1 is SNHLY and CDR2 is FYNNEI. The CDR3 sequence is 15 residues long.

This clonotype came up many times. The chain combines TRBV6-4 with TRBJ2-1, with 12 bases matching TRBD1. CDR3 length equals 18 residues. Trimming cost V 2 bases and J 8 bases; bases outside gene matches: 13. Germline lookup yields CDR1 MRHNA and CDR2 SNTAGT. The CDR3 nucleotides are TGTGCCAGCAGTGACGGCCCCGGGACAGGGGGCGAAAAGGATGAGCAGTTCTTC. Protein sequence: CASSDGPGTGGEKDEQFF.

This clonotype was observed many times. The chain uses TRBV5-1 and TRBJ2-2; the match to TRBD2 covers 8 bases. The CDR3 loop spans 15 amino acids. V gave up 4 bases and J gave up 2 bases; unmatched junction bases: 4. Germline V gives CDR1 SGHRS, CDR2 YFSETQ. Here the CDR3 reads CASSRSGVNTGELFF. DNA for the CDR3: TGCGCCAGCAGCCGTAGCGGGGTAAACACCGGGGAGCTGTTTTTT.

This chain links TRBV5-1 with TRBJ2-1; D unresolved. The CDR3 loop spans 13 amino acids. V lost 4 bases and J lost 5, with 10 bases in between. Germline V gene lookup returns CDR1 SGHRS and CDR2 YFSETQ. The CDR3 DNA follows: TGCGCCAGCAGCCTGATGCCGGACAATGAGCAGTTCTTC. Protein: CASSLMPDNEQFF. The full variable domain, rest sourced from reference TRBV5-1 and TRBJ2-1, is KAGVTQTPRYLIKTRGQQVTLSCSPISGHRSVSWYQQTPGQGLQFLFEYFSETQRNKGNFPGRFSGRQFSNSRSEMNVSTLELGDSALYLCASSLMPDNEQFFGPGTRLTVL.

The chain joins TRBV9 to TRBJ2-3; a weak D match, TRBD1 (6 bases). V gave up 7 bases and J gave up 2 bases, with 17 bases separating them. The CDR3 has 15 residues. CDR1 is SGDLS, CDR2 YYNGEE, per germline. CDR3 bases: TGTGCCAGCTCCGTAGGTGGGGGCCCCACAGATACGCAGTATTTT. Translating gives CASSVGGGPTDTQYF.

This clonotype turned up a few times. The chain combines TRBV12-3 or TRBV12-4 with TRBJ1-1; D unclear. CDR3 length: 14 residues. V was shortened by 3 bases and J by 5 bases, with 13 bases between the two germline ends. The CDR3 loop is CASSLVEVWTEAFF. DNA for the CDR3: TGTGCCAGCAGTTTGGTGGAGGTCTGGACTGAAGCTTTCTTT.

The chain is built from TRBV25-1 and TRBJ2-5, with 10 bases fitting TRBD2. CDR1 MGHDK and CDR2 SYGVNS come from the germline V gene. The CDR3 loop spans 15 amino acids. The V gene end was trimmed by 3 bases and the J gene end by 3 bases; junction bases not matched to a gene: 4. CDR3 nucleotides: TGTGCCAGCAGTGACTCCAGCGGGGGGGAAGAGACCCAGTACTTC. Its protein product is CASSDSSGGEETQYF.

The DNA of the CDR3 is TGTGCCACCAGCAGAGACCGGGGTAGCTACGAGCAGTACTTC. Its protein product is CATSRDRGSYEQYF. This chain links TRBV15 with TRBJ2-7, with D perhaps matching TRBD2 (5 bases). The CDR3 has 14 amino acids. V lost 0 bases to trimming and J lost 3 bases, with 9 bases between them. The germline gives CDR1 LNHNV, CDR2 YYDKDF (reference sequence).